This T cell receptor (beta chain) was obtained from a study of early T cells in non-severe SARS-CoV-2 infection. Germline lookup yields CDR1 SSHAT and CDR2 FNYEAQ (reference sequence). The CDR3 consists of 13 residues. This clonotype was picked up a small number of times. The junction departs from the called germline gene at one end, perhaps through a read error. Tagging with unique molecular identifiers was applied to individual cDNA molecules. MiXCR, run by TCRdb on the 5' RACE reads, gives a single entry per CDR3 protein. The data show 30,000 to 45,000 distinct CDR3 sequences, with 5.3% seen just once and 30% held by the top ten.

This receptor was obtained from an adult who was a healthcare worker with PCR-confirmed SARS-CoV-2 infection or an uninfected control (not recorded which). The gene calls are TRBV7-7 and TRBJ2-7; maybe TRBD2 (5 bases). What was sequenced was whole blood. The CDR3 loop reads CASSRDRAGEQYF. The CDR3 region has the DNA TGTGCTAGCAGCCGGGATAGGGCTGGGGAGCAGTACTTC.